This entry concerns a single T cell receptor beta chain. Its antigen is unidentified. This sample was taken from a study of T cell responses to AZD1222 COVID-19 vaccine. Study outcomes and limitations: Repertoire sampling occurred only after the peak T cell response.

Germline CDR1 and CDR2: MDHEN and SYDVKM. There are 17 residues in the CDR3. The junction had 7 bases not matched to a gene; V was cut back by 2 bases and J by 0 bases. TCRdb keeps only in-frame clones here, not all; method: immunoSEQ multiplex PCR. The table includes 100,000 to 120,000 clones, around 89% detected once. The receptor comes from an adult in good health. This chain joins TRBV28 and TRBJ2-3, with TRBD1 matching over 8 bases. Sequences were derived from peripheral blood, sampled on day 0 of AZD1222 vaccination. CDR3 residues: CASSLTGTGSSTDTQYF. The CDR3 region has the DNA TGTGCCAGCAGTTTAACCGGGACAGGTTCTAGCACAGATACGCAGTATTTT.